The clone carrying this T cell receptor beta chain was counted between two and nine times. Antigen specificity is unknown. Per the germline V gene, CDR1 is SGHTA and CDR2 is FQGNSA. CDR3 size: 14 residues. V was clipped by 6 bases and J by 5 bases, with 14 bases between them. The PCR made use of 60 Vbeta and 13 Jbeta primers. Repertoires were generated with immunoSEQ multiplex PCR, while TCRdb's copy carries only in-frame clones and drops some. Of 150,000 to 200,000 clones in the sample, approximately 80% were seen once. The source of the sample is a study of cytomegalovirus exposure and HLA in healthy donors. Overall study: Within the Caucasian-associated ancestry cluster were roughly 81% of the approximately 400 genotyped donors. Study findings and constraints: Exclusion as indistinguishable affected some V segments, including TRBV6-2 and TRBV6-3. When analyzed later, the rates of TCR association showed variation by HLA locus, with DRB1 the most and HLA-C the fewest. In vitro assays verified that three CMV-associated chains recognized CMV antigens specifically.

Sequencing used PBMCs. V and J are TRBV7-2 and TRBJ1-5; tentative D call: TRBD1 (5 bases). This clonotype was obtained from a boy younger than 18 in good health and CMV-seronegative. The CDR3 DNA reads as TGTGCCAGCAGTTTCCGGGGGTTGGATCAGCCCCAGCATTTT. Translating it yields CASSFRGLDQPQHF.